This T cell receptor (beta chain) was recovered during a study of vaccination effects on CD4 cells after COVID-19. At the level of the study: Post-vaccine draws lagged the second dose by a median of 72 days.

Cells that had been cultured for less than eleven days were the source of isolated CD4+ T cells. The vaccine given was either BNT162b2 or mRNA-1273, in two doses. A half-volume exchange with IL-2 medium occurred on days 3 and 7. Turning to this clone: What it binds is not known.

Germline CDR1 reads SGHTA; CDR2 reads FQGNSA. This CDR3 region has 15 residues. V lost 5 bases, J lost 1 base, and 6 bases stayed unmatched. Sequencing was performed with immunoSEQ multiplex PCR; in TCRdb, only in-frame clones are kept and a portion is missing. The table lists tens of thousands of clones, around 70% of them singletons, with about 2.3% in the top ten. Overall study results and limits: Infection- and vaccine-induced clones contracted markedly late after vaccination. Few convalescent patients and no early post-infection timepoints were included in the study.

The sequence was obtained from a human donor who received a COVID-19 vaccine. Sequencing was performed on CD4+ T cells from PBMCs cultured without peptide, taken after COVID-19 vaccination. The chain employs TRBV7-2 and TRBJ1-1; 8 bases are a match to TRBD1. The CDR3 loop reads CASSPDRGANTEAFF. CDR3 in DNA: TGTGCCAGCAGCCCAGACAGGGGAGCGAACACTGAAGCTTTCTTT.